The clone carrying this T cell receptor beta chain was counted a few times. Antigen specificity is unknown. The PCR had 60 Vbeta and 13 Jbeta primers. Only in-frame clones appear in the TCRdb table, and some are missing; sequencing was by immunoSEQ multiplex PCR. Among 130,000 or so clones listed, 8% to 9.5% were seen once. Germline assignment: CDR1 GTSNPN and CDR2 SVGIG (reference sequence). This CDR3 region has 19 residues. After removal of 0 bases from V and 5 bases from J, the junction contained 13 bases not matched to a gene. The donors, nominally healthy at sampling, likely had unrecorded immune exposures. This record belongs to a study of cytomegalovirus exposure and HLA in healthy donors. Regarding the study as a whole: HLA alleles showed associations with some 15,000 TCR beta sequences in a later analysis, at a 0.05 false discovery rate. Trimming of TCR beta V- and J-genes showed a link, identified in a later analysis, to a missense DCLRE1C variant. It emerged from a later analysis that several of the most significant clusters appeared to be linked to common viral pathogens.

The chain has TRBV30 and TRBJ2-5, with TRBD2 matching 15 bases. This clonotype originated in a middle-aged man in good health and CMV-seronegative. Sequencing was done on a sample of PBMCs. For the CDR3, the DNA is TGTGCCTGGAGTGTACGCGAAGGACTAGCGGGGGGGCTACAGGAGACCCAGTACTTC. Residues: CAWSVREGLAGGLQETQYF.